What follows are 15 T cell receptor beta chains derived from one specimen sequenced in a study of early T cells in non-severe SARS-CoV-2 infection. TCRdb reanalysed the 5' RACE reads using MiXCR and keeps one entry per CDR3 protein. This repertoire shows tens of thousands of distinct CDR3 sequences, around 4.9% found once; its top ten account for approximately 4.9%. Sequenced sample: whole blood. The source of these receptors is an adult who was a healthcare worker with PCR-confirmed SARS-CoV-2 infection or an uninfected control (not recorded which).

There are a few counts of this clonotype. This chain links TRBV9 with TRBJ2-1; D is uncertain. This CDR3 spans 14 amino acids. V was cut by 3 bases and J by 5 bases, with 12 bases left in between. Germline V gene sequence: CDR1 SGDLS, CDR2 YYNGEE. CDR3: CASSGLSFHNEQFF. The CDR3 nucleotides are TGTGCCAGCAGCGGACTCAGCTTCCACAATGAGCAGTTCTTC.

The chain couples TRBV28 to TRBJ2-4; D is undetermined. CDR3 size: 13 residues. Trimming shortened V by 10 bases and J by 0 bases, and 10 bases separated the two germline ends. CDR1 and CDR2 (germline): MDHEN, SYDVKM. CDR3 amino acids: CATGELAKNIQYF. The CDR3 nucleotides are TGTGCCACAGGCGAATTAGCCAAAAACATTCAGTACTTC.

This clonotype came up many times. V and J are TRBV3-1 and TRBJ1-1; no clear D gene. The CDR3 consists of 14 residues. Trimming left V 0 bases short and J 0 bases short, with 5 bases between. Germline V CDR1 and CDR2: LGHDT, YNNKEL (reference sequence). The CDR3: CASSQDWMNTEAFF. CDR3 nucleotides: TGTGCCAGCAGCCAAGATTGGATGAACACTGAAGCTTTCTTT.

The table lists this clonotype with many counts. The J gene is TRBJ2-3, the V gene TRBV20-1; TRBD2 matches at 8 bases. V gave up 2 bases and J gave up 2 bases; unmatched junction bases: 9. This CDR3 comprises 16 residues. Germline CDR1 is DFQATT and CDR2 is SNEGSKA (reference sequence). DNA for the CDR3: TGCAGTGCTAGAAAGAGGGTTAGCGGGGCCACAGATACGCAGTATTTT. Translated, it gives CSARKRVSGATDTQYF.

This clonotype was observed a few times. Sequence at one end of the junction differs from germline and may be a read error. The rearrangement links TRBV12-3 or TRBV12-4 to TRBJ1-1; D not certain. This CDR3 contains 11 residues. CDR3 residues: CASSFMGNLIF. DNA for the CDR3: TGTGCCAGCAGTTTTATGGGGAATCTAATCTTT.

This clonotype has a handful of counts. V and J are TRBV10-3 and TRBJ2-5; D is perhaps TRBD1 (6 bases). The length of the CDR3 is 13 residues. Trimming removed 6 bases from V and 3 bases from J, with 11 bases in between. CDR1 is ENHRY, CDR2 SYGVKD, per germline. CDR3 loop: CAISFHREETQYF. The DNA of the CDR3 is TGTGCCATCAGCTTTCACAGGGAAGAGACCCAGTACTTC.

This clonotype was seen ten or more times. The V call is TRBV29-1, the J call TRBJ2-1, with 7 bases matching TRBD2. The V gene end was trimmed by 7 bases and the J gene end by 6 bases; junction bases not matched to a gene: 6. Germline V lookup: CDR1 SQVTM, CDR2 ANQGSEA. This CDR3 has 12 amino acids. The CDR3 loop is CSEREGPNEQFF. DNA for the CDR3: TGCAGCGAAAGGGAGGGACCCAATGAGCAGTTCTTC.

The chain links TRBV5-4 to TRBJ2-1; 7 bases align to TRBD2. Trimming took 0 bases from V and 3 from J; bases not matched to a gene: 6. The germline V gene encodes CDR1 SGHNT and CDR2 YYREEE (reference sequence). This CDR3 has 16 amino acids. The CDR3, as DNA: TGTGCCAGCAGCTTGGGTGGTAGCGGGCGCTACAATGAGCAGTTCTTC. Protein sequence: CASSLGGSGRYNEQFF.

The chain combines TRBV29-1 with TRBJ1-2, with 9 bases matching TRBD1. This CDR3 is built from 15 residues. Trimming cost V 4 bases and J 3 bases; bases outside gene matches: 9. CDR1 is SQVTM, CDR2 ANQGSEA, per germline. CDR3 coding DNA: TGCAGCGTTGGAGGGTGGGGACAGGGTTACTATGGCTACACCTTC. Translation gives CSVGGWGQGYYGYTF.

The sample holds many counts of this clonotype. The chain couples TRBV12-3 or TRBV12-4 to TRBJ1-1; TRBD1 matches 7 bases. V was clipped by 1 base and J by 3 bases; unmatched bases: 8. The CDR3 sequence is 16 residues long. The CDR3 DNA reads TGTGCCAGCAGTTTAGAGGTCCGAGACAGGGACACTGAAGCTTTCTTT. It is translated as CASSLEVRDRDTEAFF.

In this sample, this clonotype turned up a few times. This chain links TRBV20-1 with TRBJ2-3, with D unclear. V lost 2 bases, J lost 5 bases, and 17 bases lay in between. Germline CDR1 DFQATT, CDR2 SNEGSKA (reference sequence). This CDR3 contains 15 residues. The CDR3 is CSARLPKEGRDTQYF. In DNA form, the CDR3 reads TGCAGTGCTAGATTGCCGAAGGAAGGTAGAGATACGCAGTATTTT.

This clonotype occurred many times. This sequence joins TRBV10-3 and TRBJ2-3; 8 bases are a match to TRBD1. Trimming removed 8 bases from V and 4 bases from J; junction bases left unmatched: 11. There are 15 residues in the CDR3. Germline CDR1 is ENHRY and CDR2 is SYGVKD. The DNA for the CDR3 is TGTGCCATCGGAGCCAGGGGGCGCATCGCAGATACGCAGTATTTT. Translating gives CAIGARGRIADTQYF.

This clonotype was detected many times. The rearrangement uses TRBV7-8 and TRBJ2-7, with 9 bases matching TRBD2. After removal of 5 bases from V and 0 bases from J, the junction contained 11 bases not matched to a gene. CDR1 and CDR2 from the germline V gene are SGHVS and FQNEAQ. The CDR3 runs to 17 residues. CDR3 bases: TGTGCCAGCAGCCCCCGTAAGGGGCGGGAGGGCTCCTACGAGCAGTACTTC. This gives the protein CASSPRKGREGSYEQYF.

In this sample, this clonotype turned up a few times. This chain uses TRBV2 with TRBJ2-1; no firm D call. In germline, CDR1 is SNHLY, CDR2 FYNNEI. CDR3 size: 14 residues. With 8 bases removed from V and 0 bases from J, the gap between germline ends came to 11 bases. CDR3 region: CASEFRSSYNEQFF. CDR3 in DNA: TGTGCCAGCGAATTCAGAAGCTCCTACAATGAGCAGTTCTTC. Full variable domain (missing parts from reference TRBV2 and TRBJ2-1): EPEVTQTPSHQVTQMGQEVILRCVPISNHLYFYWYRQILGQKVEFLVSFYNNEISEKSEIFDDQFSVERPDGSNFTLKIRSTKLEDSAMYFCASEFRSSYNEQFFGPGTRLTVL.

The chain employs TRBV5-8 and TRBJ2-1, with D maybe TRBD2 (5 bases). The germline V gene encodes CDR1 SGHTS and CDR2 YDEGEE. This CDR3 is 15 amino acids long. Trimming stripped 0 bases from V and 8 bases from J, with 15 bases between. CDR3 region: CASSLGASEDYEQFF. The CDR3 DNA reads as TGTGCCAGCAGCTTGGGGGCTTCCGAGGACTATGAGCAGTTCTTC.